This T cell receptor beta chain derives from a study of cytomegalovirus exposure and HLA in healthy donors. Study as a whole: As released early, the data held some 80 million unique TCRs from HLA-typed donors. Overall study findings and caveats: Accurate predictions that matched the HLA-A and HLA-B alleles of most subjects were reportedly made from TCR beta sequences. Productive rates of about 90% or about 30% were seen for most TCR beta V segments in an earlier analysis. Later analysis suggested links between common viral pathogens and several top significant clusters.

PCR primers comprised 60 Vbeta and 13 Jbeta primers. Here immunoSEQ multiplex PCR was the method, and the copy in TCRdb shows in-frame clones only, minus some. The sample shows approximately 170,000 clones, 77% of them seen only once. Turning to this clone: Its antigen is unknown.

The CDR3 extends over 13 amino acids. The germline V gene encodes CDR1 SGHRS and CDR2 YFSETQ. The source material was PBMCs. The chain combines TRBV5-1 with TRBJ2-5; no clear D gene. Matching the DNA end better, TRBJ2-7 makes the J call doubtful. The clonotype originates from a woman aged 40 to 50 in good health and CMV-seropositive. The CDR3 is CASSVGVGYEQYF. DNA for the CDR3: TGCGCCAGCAGCGTTGGAGTAGGCTACGAGCAGTACTTC.